The entry below describes one T cell receptor (beta chain). Its specificity is not known. This specimen comes from a study of blood T cells in healthy people across ages. A second PCR, run for roughly 7 to 11 cycles, used a sample-barcoded 5' primer plus a J-beta primer mix. MiXCR, run by TCRdb on the 5' RACE reads, gives a single entry per CDR3 protein. The sample lists 800,000 or so distinct CDR3 sequences, approximately 59% occurring once. Study-wide findings and caveats: Measured against age, TCR beta diversity per million T cells decreased in a roughly linear manner.

Looked up from germline, CDR1 is SGHDN and CDR2 is FVKESK. V dropped 1 base and J dropped 6 bases, with 10 bases sitting between them. This CDR3 is 13 amino acids long. The chain uses TRBV14 and TRBJ2-7, with D uncertain. The TCR sequence derives from a man between 25 and 39 years old in good health. Material: blood. DNA for the CDR3: TGTGCCAGCAGCCAAGCTTTCTGGGGCGAGCAGTACTTC. It specifies CASSQAFWGEQYF.